These 31 T cell receptor beta chains were sequenced from one sample in a study of graft-versus-host responses after intestinal transplantation. The method was immunoSEQ multiplex PCR; TCRdb's version includes in-frame clones alone and lacks a portion of them. Of 110,000 to 150,000 clones in the sample, nearly 95% were seen once. No antigen has been identified for these receptors. The sequenced sample was unstimulated CD4+ T cells sorted from spleen or lymph node cells, obtained before intestinal transplant. The source is a human donor who received an intestinal transplant.

The sample holds one count of this clone. V and J are TRBV6-5 and TRBJ2-1; maybe TRBD2 (5 bases). The CDR3 is 12 residues long. The germline gives CDR1 MNHEY, CDR2 SVGAGI. Trimming left V 4 bases short and J 14 bases short, with 15 bases between. CDR3 sequence: CASSFPPGVEFF. The CDR3 region has the DNA TGTGCCAGCAGTTTTCCTCCCGGGGTAGAGTTCTTC.

This chain's CDR3 is CASSPRAGVGDTQYF. Here the CDR3 DNA reads TGTGCCAGCAGCCCCCGAGCTGGAGTTGGAGATACGCAGTATTTT. The V and J genes are TRBV7-3 and TRBJ2-3; D gene ambiguous. V was clipped by 5 bases and J by 5 bases, with 17 bases between them. The germline V gene encodes CDR1 SGHTA and CDR2 FQGTGA. The CDR3 has 15 amino acids.

This rearrangement joins TRBV7-7 to TRBJ2-5; the D gene is possibly TRBD1 (6 bases). CDR3 length equals 15 residues. Looked up from germline, CDR1 is SSHAT and CDR2 is FNYEAQ (reference sequence). The ends were cut back, 2 bases at V and 2 bases at J, with 12 bases in the middle. The CDR3 DNA follows: TGTGCCAGCAGCTTATTCGTCGGACAGCAAGAGACCCAGTACTTC. This codes for CASSLFVGQQETQYF. Using reference TRBV7-7 and TRBJ2-5 for the parts outside the CDR3, the full variable domain is GAGVSQSPRYKVTKRGQDVTLRCDPISSHATLYWYQQALGQGPEFLTYFNYEAQPDKSGLPSDRFSAERPEGSISTLTIQRTEQRDSAMYRCASSLFVGQQETQYFGPGTRLLVL.

The rearrangement links TRBV5-1 to TRBJ2-3; 12 positions agree with TRBD2. The CDR3 contains 19 residues. In germline, CDR1 is SGHRS, CDR2 YFSETQ. Losses at the gene ends were 0 bases for V and 3 bases for J; bases not matched to a gene: 11. The CDR3: CASSLESTSGSSGTDTQYF. DNA of the CDR3: TGCGCCAGCAGCTTGGAGTCGACTAGCGGGAGTTCTGGTACAGATACGCAGTATTTT.

This chain connects TRBV19 to TRBJ2-6; the match to TRBD1 covers 7 bases. This CDR3 region has 16 residues. CDR1 and CDR2 (germline): LNHDA, SQIVND (reference sequence). The ends lost 5 bases at V and 2 bases at J; junction bases unmatched: 6. Written as DNA, the CDR3 is TGTGCCAGTAGTCGGCGACAGGGCGCTGGGGCCAACGTCCTGACTTTC. As protein: CASSRRQGAGANVLTF.

V is TRBV19 and J is TRBJ1-5, with 10 bases identical to TRBD1. Trimming took 7 bases from V and 5 from J; bases not matched to a gene: 8. CDR3 length equals 15 residues. Germline CDR1 reads LNHDA; CDR2 reads SQIVND (reference sequence). The CDR3 DNA reads as TGTGCCAGTACTCGGCGGACAGGGGGGGATCAGCCCCAGCATTTT. It translates to CASTRRTGGDQPQHF.

The genes are TRBV4-3 and TRBJ2-1; D is uncertain. The CDR3 is 13 amino acids. Germline V gives CDR1 LGHNA, CDR2 YSLEER. The ends were cut back, 0 bases at V and 1 base at J, with 1 base in the middle. The CDR3 DNA follows: TGCGCCAGCAGCCAAGATTCCTACAATGAGCAGTTCTTC. This translates into CASSQDSYNEQFF.

In this sample, this clone turned up once. The chain joins TRBV6-4 to TRBJ1-1; TRBD1 might be the D (6 bases). The germline CDR1 and CDR2 sequences are MRHNA and SNTAGT. The V end was cut by 4 bases, the J end by 4 bases, with 19 bases between. The CDR3 is 16 residues long. The CDR3 nucleotides read TGTGCCAGCAGTGTAACCCCAGGGGCGCGGGCCACTGAAGCTTTCTTT. Its protein is CASSVTPGARATEAFF.

This sequence joins TRBV7-8 and TRBJ1-5; no clear D. There are 13 residues in the CDR3. Germline assignment: CDR1 SGHVS and CDR2 FQNEAQ. V was trimmed by 5 bases and J by 6 bases, leaving 11 bases between them. Written as DNA, the CDR3 is TGTGCCAGCAGCCACGCTCCTGGTCAGCCCCAGCATTTT. This translates into CASSHAPGQPQHF.

This clone was found once. The chain carries TRBV14 and TRBJ2-3; the D is unclear. This CDR3 has 14 amino acids. The ends were cut back, 1 base at V and 1 base at J, with 6 bases in the middle. Germline CDR1 SGHDN, CDR2 FVKESK. For the CDR3, the DNA is TGTGCCAGCAGCCAAGCTCCCCGCACAGATACGCAGTATTTT. Amino acid sequence: CASSQAPRTDTQYF.

The chain is built from TRBV28 and TRBJ2-7; TRBD2 might be the D (5 bases). The CDR3 has 13 amino acids. Germline V lookup: CDR1 MDHEN, CDR2 SYDVKM. Trimming shortened V by 3 bases and J by 0 bases, and 6 bases separated the two germline ends. CDR3 coding DNA: TGTGCCAGCAGTTTCCGGGGCTCCTACGAGCAGTACTTC. Protein: CASSFRGSYEQYF.

This clone occurred once. The J gene is TRBJ1-4, the V gene TRBV7-6; no clear D gene. Trimming stripped 1 base from V and 6 bases from J, with 6 bases between. CDR1 and CDR2 from the germline V gene are SGHVS and FNYEAQ. This CDR3 is built from 13 residues. CDR3 loop: CASSLVRHEKLFF. The CDR3 nucleotides read TGTGCCAGCAGCTTAGTGAGACATGAAAAACTGTTTTTT.

This sequence joins TRBV27 and TRBJ2-6; tentative D call: TRBD2 (6 bases). The CDR3 has 17 amino acids. V was cut by 6 bases and J by 0 bases, with 15 bases left in between. CDR1 is MNHEY and CDR2 is SMNVEV in the germline V gene (reference sequence). CDR3 residues: CASRRPGLNSGANVLTF. CDR3 nucleotide sequence: TGTGCCAGCAGGCGCCCGGGACTCAACTCTGGGGCCAACGTCCTGACTTTC.

The rearrangement uses TRBV6-6 and TRBJ1-1; weak D call: TRBD1 (5 bases). V gave up 4 bases and J gave up 3 bases, with 9 bases separating them. The CDR3 length is 13 residues. From germline, CDR1 is MNHNY and CDR2 SVGAGI (reference sequence). The CDR3 loop is CASSLGRDTEAFF. CDR3 sequence (DNA): TGTGCCAGCAGTTTGGGACGCGACACTGAAGCTTTCTTT.

This clone came up once. The V and J genes are TRBV9 and TRBJ1-2; TRBD1 matches 7 bases. V lost 2 bases, J lost 8 bases, and 12 bases stayed unmatched. Germline CDR1 SGDLS, CDR2 YYNGEE. CDR3 size: 15 residues. This CDR3 reads CASSVAGTAGVGYTF. The CDR3 bases are TGTGCCAGCAGCGTCGCCGGGACAGCGGGCGTCGGCTACACCTTC.

The rearrangement joins TRBV19 to TRBJ1-2; perhaps TRBD1 as D (6 bases). Deletions cut 6 bases from V and 0 bases from J, with 17 bases between. The CDR3 contains 16 residues. CDR1 and CDR2 from the germline V gene are LNHDA and SQIVND (reference sequence). CDR3 coding DNA: TGTGCCAGTAGCGCCGTATTTGGGACATCTAACTATGGCTACACCTTC. Translated, it gives CASSAVFGTSNYGYTF.

The chain is built from TRBV5-4 and TRBJ2-6; D gene ambiguous. CDR3 size: 14 residues. Germline CDR1 SGHNT, CDR2 YYREEE (reference sequence). V lost 1 base, J lost 0 bases, and 2 bases lay in between. The CDR3 reads CASSLHSGANVLTF. In DNA form, the CDR3 reads TGTGCCAGCAGCTTGCACTCTGGGGCCAACGTCCTGACTTTC.

The genes are TRBV30 and TRBJ2-5; D uncertain. Germline V gives CDR1 GTSNPN, CDR2 SVGIG (reference sequence). CDR3 length equals 15 residues. V was cut by 2 bases and J by 1 base, with 14 bases left in between. CDR3 DNA sequence: TGTGCCTGGAGTATCCCTACAAGCCCCCAAGAGACCCAGTACTTC. This translates into CAWSIPTSPQETQYF. Full variable domain (remainder filled in from reference TRBV30 and TRBJ2-5): SQTIHQWPATLVQPVGSPLSLECTVEGTSNPNLYWYRQAAGRGLQLLFYSVGIGQISSEVPQNLSASRPQDRQFILSSKKLLLSDSGFYLCAWSIPTSPQETQYFGPGTRLLVL.

The J gene is TRBJ1-1, the V gene TRBV5-1, with 11 bases that match TRBD1. Unmatched junction bases numbered 2, after V lost 2 bases and J lost 5 bases. The CDR3 is made up of 14 amino acids. Germline-derived CDR1 and CDR2 are SGHRS and YFSETQ. In DNA, the CDR3 is TGCGCCAGCAGCTTAGGGACAGGGGGAACTGAAGCTTTCTTT. Amino acid sequence: CASSLGTGGTEAFF.

The DNA of the CDR3 is TGCACCAGCAGCCAAGAGGAAGGCCAGCTTTTGTATGAGCAGTTCTTC. It is translated as CTSSQEEGQLLYEQFF. The chain joins TRBV1 to TRBJ2-1. TRBV1 is listed as a pseudogene. The CDR3 spans 16 residues.

This chain links TRBV15 with TRBJ1-1; maybe TRBD1 (5 bases). The CDR3 is made up of 13 amino acids. Germline V gene data show CDR1 as LNHNV and CDR2 as YYDKDF (reference sequence). Deletions cut 5 bases from V and 6 bases from J, with 13 bases between. The CDR3 DNA follows: TGTGCCACCAGCCTAGGGGCCGACGCTGAAGCTTTCTTT. Translation gives CATSLGADAEAFF.

This clone was recorded a few times. V gene TRBV25-1 combines with J gene TRBJ2-7, with 7 bases aligning to TRBD2. Germline V gene data show CDR1 as MGHDK and CDR2 as SYGVNS. With 2 bases clipped from V and 6 bases from J, the junction kept 4 bases outside the gene matches. The CDR3 is 13 amino acids. CDR3 amino acids: CASSEAGDSEQYF. The CDR3 nucleotides are TGTGCCAGCAGTGAAGCGGGAGATTCCGAGCAGTACTTC.

This rearrangement joins TRBV6-1 to TRBJ2-5; D is possibly TRBD1 (6 bases). The end of the DNA is better explained by TRBJ2-7, so the J call may be wrong. The CDR3 sequence is 14 residues long. From germline, CDR1 is MNHNS and CDR2 SASEGT. The CDR3 DNA sequence: TGTGCCAGCAGCCAAGTGACAGGCTCCTACGAGCAGTACTTC. This sequence encodes CASSQVTGSYEQYF.

This clone occurred a few times. V and J are TRBV5-6 and TRBJ1-3; D gene ambiguous. In germline, CDR1 is SGHDT, CDR2 YYEEEE. The CDR3 extends over 15 amino acids. Between the trimmed V and J ends, which lost 1 base and 0 bases, there was a span of 8 bases. This CDR3 reads CASSLKDLSGNTIYF. The CDR3 coding sequence is TGTGCCAGCAGCTTGAAGGACCTCTCTGGAAACACCATATATTTT.

This clone appeared a single time. This chain joins TRBV6-4 and TRBJ2-1, with D perhaps assigned TRBD1 or TRBD2 (5 bases each). V shed 6 bases and J shed 4 bases, with 13 bases lying between them. There are 14 residues in the CDR3. Germline V gene sequence: CDR1 MRHNA, CDR2 SNTAGT. The CDR3 region is CASSRTGGYNEQFF. CDR3 nucleotides: TGTGCCAGCAGCCGTACAGGAGGTTACAATGAGCAGTTCTTC.

The chain recombines TRBV30 with TRBJ2-5; D gene uncertain. The CDR3 extends over 12 amino acids. Trimming took 1 base from V and 3 from J, leaving 6 bases between them. Looked up from germline, CDR1 is GTSNPN and CDR2 is SVGIG (reference sequence). CDR3 DNA: TGTGCCTGGAGTGAAAATGAAGAGACCCAGTACTTC. It translates to CAWSENEETQYF. Full variable domain (rest looked up from reference TRBV30 and TRBJ2-5): SQTIHQWPATLVQPVGSPLSLECTVEGTSNPNLYWYRQAAGRGLQLLFYSVGIGQISSEVPQNLSASRPQDRQFILSSKKLLLSDSGFYLCAWSENEETQYFGPGTRLLVL.

This chain uses TRBV11-2 with TRBJ2-3; 9 positions agree with TRBD2. With V trimmed by 6 bases and J by 8 bases, 15 bases remained unmatched. CDR1 SGHAT and CDR2 FQNNGV come from the germline V gene. The CDR3 has 16 amino acids. CDR3 DNA: TGTGCCAGCAGGGGTTTAGCGGGAGTTTCGTTGGGTACGCAGTATTTT. It is translated as CASRGLAGVSLGTQYF.

The chain has TRBV5-4 and TRBJ2-5; D not resolved. The V end lost 1 base, the J end lost 5 bases, and 6 bases lay between the germline ends. CDR1 is SGHNT, CDR2 YYREEE, per germline (reference sequence). CDR3 length: 12 amino acids. The DNA for the CDR3 is TGTGCCAGCAGCTTGTTGAGGGAGACCCAGTACTTC. This sequence encodes CASSLLRETQYF.

In this sample, this clone turned up a few times. J is TRBJ2-1 and V is TRBV7-9, with D possibly called TRBD1 or TRBD2 (5 bases each). The CDR3 extends over 12 amino acids. The V end lost 5 bases, the J end lost 8 bases, and 10 bases lay between the germline ends. Germline lookup yields CDR1 SEHNR and CDR2 FQNEAQ (reference sequence). The CDR3 nucleotides read TGTGCCAGCAGCCGGAGGACACATGAGCAGTTCTTC. It translates to CASSRRTHEQFF.

The J gene is TRBJ2-7, the V gene TRBV14; TRBD2 aligns across 8 bases. This CDR3 region has 16 residues. V lost 4 bases to trimming and J lost 4 bases; unmatched junction nucleotides: 12. Germline V gives CDR1 SGHDN, CDR2 FVKESK. CDR3 sequence: CASSRGLAKSGYEQYF. In DNA form, the CDR3 reads TGTGCCAGCAGCCGTGGACTAGCCAAATCCGGTTACGAGCAGTACTTC. Full variable domain (remainder filled in from reference TRBV14 and TRBJ2-7): EAGVTQFPSHSVIEKGQTVTLRCDPISGHDNLYWYRRVMGKEIKFLLHFVKESKQDESGMPNNRFLAERTGGTYSTLKVQPAELEDSGVYFCASSRGLAKSGYEQYFGPGTRLTVT.

This chain joins TRBV14 and TRBJ2-7; 12 nucleotides line up with TRBD2. Unmatched junction bases numbered 8, after V lost 3 bases and J lost 2 bases. The germline gives CDR1 SGHDN, CDR2 FVKESK. This CDR3 is built from 17 residues. The CDR3 DNA sequence: TGTGCCAGCAGCCAGGAGGCCCTAGCGGGAGGGCCCTACGAGCAGTACTTC. Translation: CASSQEALAGGPYEQYF. The complete variable domain, with remaining parts taken from reference TRBV14 and TRBJ2-7, reads EAGVTQFPSHSVIEKGQTVTLRCDPISGHDNLYWYRRVMGKEIKFLLHFVKESKQDESGMPNNRFLAERTGGTYSTLKVQPAELEDSGVYFCASSQEALAGGPYEQYFGPGTRLTVT.